The 16 T cell receptor beta chains below come from one sample, sequenced in a study of blood T cell dynamics during melanoma immunotherapy. Produced via immunoSEQ multiplex PCR; TCRdb's table is partial and in-frame only. This sample has 9,500 to 13,000 clones, with around 90% found just once. The time point here: pre-treatment baseline. The sample here was blood, taken from a patient treated with checkpoint blockade. These TCRs come from a human donor with melanoma.

The chain carries TRBV13 and TRBJ2-1; D might be TRBD2 (5 bases). Trimming shortened V by 0 bases and J by 2 bases, and 5 bases separated the two germline ends. This CDR3 region has 14 residues. From germline, CDR1 is PRHDT and CDR2 FYEKMQ (reference sequence). DNA of the CDR3: TGTGCCAGCAGCTTAGGACTAGCCTACAATGAGCAGTTCTTC. This gives the protein CASSLGLAYNEQFF. Based on the CDR3 plus reference TRBV13 and TRBJ2-1, the full variable domain is AAGVIQSPRHLIKEKRETATLKCYPIPRHDTVYWYQQGPGQDPQFLISFYEKMQSDKGSIPDRFSAQQFSDYHSELNMSSLELGDSALYFCASSLGLAYNEQFFGPGTRLTVL.

The J gene is TRBJ2-1, the V gene TRBV11-2; D is possibly TRBD1 or TRBD2 (5 bases each). Trimming took off 6 bases at V and 8 bases at J, with 11 bases between the two ends. CDR3 length equals 12 residues. Germline V gene sequence: CDR1 SGHAT, CDR2 FQNNGV. The CDR3 loop reads CASRLLGDEQFF. CDR3 coding DNA: TGTGCCAGCAGGTTGTTGGGGGATGAGCAGTTCTTC.

This sequence joins TRBV5-1 and TRBJ1-6, with 7 bases matching TRBD1. The germline gives CDR1 SGHRS, CDR2 YFSETQ. Trimming at V came to 4 bases and at J to 9 bases, leaving 7 bases not matched to a gene. CDR3 length: 14 amino acids. CDR3: CASSRGQAGSPLHF. The CDR3 nucleotides read TGCGCCAGCAGCCGTGGACAGGCAGGTTCACCCCTCCACTTT.

This chain connects TRBV5-1 to TRBJ1-1; 10 bases are shared with TRBD1. Germline CDR1 reads SGHRS; CDR2 reads YFSETQ. V trimming: 4 bases; J trimming: 1 base; junction bases outside the gene matches: 1. This CDR3 is built from 14 residues. CDR3 nucleotides: TGCGCCAGCAGCCGGGACAGGGGGAACACTGAAGCTTTCTTT. It encodes CASSRDRGNTEAFF.

J is TRBJ1-2 and V is TRBV19; 8 nucleotides align to TRBD1. This CDR3 has 14 residues. The junction had 4 bases not matched to a gene; V was cut back by 3 bases and J by 4 bases. The V gene's germline CDR1 is LNHDA and CDR2 SQIVND (reference sequence). In nucleotides, the CDR3 is TGTGCCAGTAGTATGGACAGGGAGGCCTATGGCTACACCTTC. Translating gives CASSMDREAYGYTF.

This clone was seen once. The chain combines TRBV9 with TRBJ2-7; 9 positions match TRBD1. The trim removed 3 bases at V and 5 bases at J, leaving 6 bases unmatched. There are 14 residues in the CDR3. The germline V gene encodes CDR1 SGDLS and CDR2 YYNGEE. This chain's CDR3 is CASSARDRVHEQYV. CDR3 nucleotide sequence: TGTGCCAGCAGCGCAAGGGACAGGGTTCACGAGCAGTACGTC.

The chain employs TRBV28 and TRBJ2-2; no definite D call. In germline, CDR1 is MDHEN, CDR2 SYDVKM. Deletions cut 4 bases from V and 3 bases from J, with 3 bases between. CDR3 size: 12 residues. CDR3 amino acids: CASSSHTGELFF. The CDR3 nucleotides are TGTGCCAGCAGTTCACACACCGGGGAGCTGTTTTTT.

V and J are TRBV7-8 and TRBJ2-1, with 9 bases aligning to TRBD2. This CDR3 is built from 15 residues. V was clipped by 5 bases and J by 9 bases; unmatched bases: 11. In germline, CDR1 is SGHVS, CDR2 FQNEAQ. The CDR3 DNA reads as TGTGCCAGCAGCCCTCATCGGACTAGCGCCCGTGAGCAGTTCTTC. Protein: CASSPHRTSAREQFF.

This sequence joins TRBV19 and TRBJ1-4; 10 bases align to TRBD1. Losses at the gene ends were 5 bases for V and 11 bases for J; bases not matched to a gene: 14. This CDR3 region has 16 residues. Germline loops: CDR1 LNHDA, CDR2 SQIVND (reference sequence). The DNA of the CDR3 is TGTGCCAGTAGTGCCCAACCCGGGGACAGGGGATTGAAACTGTTTTTT. Encoded protein: CASSAQPGDRGLKLFF.

The rearrangement joins TRBV30 to TRBJ1-6; D remains ambiguous. This CDR3 region has 17 residues. The V end was cut by 2 bases, the J end by 0 bases, with 14 bases between. Germline V gene data show CDR1 as GTSNPN and CDR2 as SVGIG (reference sequence). CDR3 coding DNA: TGTGCCTGGAGTCCTGACATGACGAGCTCCTATAATTCACCCCTCCACTTT. The encoded protein is CAWSPDMTSSYNSPLHF.

This sequence joins TRBV2 and TRBJ2-1, with a weak D call TRBD2 (5 bases). V lost 5 bases and J lost 0, with 14 bases in between. CDR3 length equals 16 residues. Germline lookup yields CDR1 SNHLY and CDR2 FYNNEI. The CDR3 DNA reads TGTGCCAGCAGTCCCGCGAGCGGTAGCTCCTACAATGAGCAGTTCTTC. It yields the protein CASSPASGSSYNEQFF.

This rearrangement joins TRBV5-1 to TRBJ1-4; D gene ambiguous. Germline CDR1 is SGHRS and CDR2 is YFSETQ. This CDR3 has 15 amino acids. V shed 0 bases and J shed 2 bases, with 8 bases lying between them. CDR3 DNA sequence: TGCGCCAGCAGCTTGGAGGGAATGACTAATGAAAAACTGTTTTTT. It is translated as CASSLEGMTNEKLFF. The variable domain in full, with the rest retrieved from reference TRBV5-1 and TRBJ1-4, is KAGVTQTPRYLIKTRGQQVTLSCSPISGHRSVSWYQQTPGQGLQFLFEYFSETQRNKGNFPGRFSGRQFSNSRSEMNVSTLELGDSALYLCASSLEGMTNEKLFFGSGTQLSVL.

The V call is TRBV27, the J call TRBJ1-2, with 11 nucleotides matching TRBD1. Germline CDR1 reads MNHEY; CDR2 reads SMNVEV (reference sequence). Trimming cost V 3 bases and J 1 base; bases outside gene matches: 7. The CDR3 length is 17 residues. CDR3 in DNA: TGTGCCAGCAGTTTGAGGGGACAGGGGGATTATAACTATGGCTACACCTTC. It yields the protein CASSLRGQGDYNYGYTF.

V is TRBV4-1 and J is TRBJ2-3; TRBD2 aligns across 8 bases. CDR3 length: 14 residues. V lost 2 bases to trimming and J lost 6 bases; unmatched junction nucleotides: 4. Germline loops: CDR1 MGHRA, CDR2 YSYEKL. This chain's CDR3 is CASSQRGGGDTQYF. The DNA of the CDR3 is TGCGCCAGCAGCCAACGGGGGGGCGGTGATACGCAGTATTTT.

For this clone: Since no conserved phenylalanine or tryptophan closes the CDR3, a read error is the likely cause. The chain combines TRBV5-4 with TRBJ1-1, with D perhaps matching TRBD1 (5 bases). V lost 10 bases and J lost 1, with 17 bases in between. The germline gives CDR1 SGHNT, CDR2 YYREEE (reference sequence). The CDR3 consists of 14 residues. The CDR3 DNA is TGTGCCGGGTCAAGGGGAGGAGGGAACACTGAAGCTTTCGTT. Its translation is CAGSRGGGNTEAFV.

In DNA form, the CDR3 reads TGTGCCAGCTCACCAACACTAGCGGACAATGAGCAGTTCTTC. Amino acid sequence: CASSPTLADNEQFF. The chain links TRBV18 to TRBJ2-1, with 8 bases aligning to TRBD2. V lost 2 bases to trimming and J lost 5 bases; unmatched junction nucleotides: 2. CDR3 length: 14 amino acids. CDR1 KGHSH and CDR2 LQKENI come from the germline V gene.